This T cell receptor (beta chain) was recorded in a study of T-cell reconstitution after alpha-beta-depleted transplantation in children. The authors prepared the TCRbeta library with unique molecular identifiers. TCRdb recomputed calls from the PCR reads with MiXCR, one row per CDR3 protein. The sample lists around 410,000 distinct CDR3 sequences; approximately 10% were seen once. This clonotype was recorded many times. Germline CDR1 SGHRS, CDR2 YFSETQ. The V segment lost 1 base and the J segment 6 bases; nucleotides outside the gene matches: 4. The CDR3 covers 14 residues. The clonotype was recovered from a human donor who donated a stem cell graft to a child with acute myeloid leukemia. The J gene is TRBJ2-3, the V gene TRBV5-1; 8 positions agree with TRBD2. This specimen consisted of PBMCs from the stem cell graft donor, obtained from the stem cell graft. The DNA of the CDR3 is TGCGCCAGCAGCTTGATGGCTAGCGGGGATACGCAGTATTTT. This gives the protein CASSLMASGDTQYF.